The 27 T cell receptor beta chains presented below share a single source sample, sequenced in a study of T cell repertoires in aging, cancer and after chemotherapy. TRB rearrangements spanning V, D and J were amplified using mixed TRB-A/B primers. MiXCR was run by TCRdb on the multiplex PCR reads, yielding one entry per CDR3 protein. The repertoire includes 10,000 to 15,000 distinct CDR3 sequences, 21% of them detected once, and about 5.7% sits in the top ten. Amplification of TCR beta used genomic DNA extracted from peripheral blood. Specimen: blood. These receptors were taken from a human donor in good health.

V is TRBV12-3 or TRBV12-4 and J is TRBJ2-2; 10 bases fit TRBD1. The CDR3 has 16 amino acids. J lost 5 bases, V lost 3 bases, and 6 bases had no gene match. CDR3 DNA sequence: TGTGCCAGCAGTTTGGGGGTGGGACAGGGGACCGGGGAGCTGTTTTTT. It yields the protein CASSLGVGQGTGELFF.

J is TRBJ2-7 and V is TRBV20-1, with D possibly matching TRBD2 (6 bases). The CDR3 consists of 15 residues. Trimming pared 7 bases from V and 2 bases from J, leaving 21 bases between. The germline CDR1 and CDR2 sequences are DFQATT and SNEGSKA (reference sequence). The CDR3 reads CSVNSGGQRTYEQYF. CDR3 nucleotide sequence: TGCAGTGTTAACTCCGGAGGGCAGCGAACCTACGAGCAGTACTTC.

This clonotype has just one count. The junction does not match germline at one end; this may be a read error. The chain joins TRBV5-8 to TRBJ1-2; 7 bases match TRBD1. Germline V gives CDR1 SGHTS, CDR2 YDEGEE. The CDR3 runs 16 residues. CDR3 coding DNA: TGTGCCTGCAGCTTGAGGGCGACGACAGGGAGGTATGGCTACACCTTC. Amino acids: CACSLRATTGRYGYTF. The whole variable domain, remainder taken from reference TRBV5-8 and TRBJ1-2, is EAGVTQSPTHLIKTRGQQATLRCSPISGHTSVYWYQQALGLGLQFLLWYDEGEERNRGNFPPRFSGRQFPNYSSELNVNALELEDSALYLCACSLRATTGRYGYTFGSGTRLTVV.

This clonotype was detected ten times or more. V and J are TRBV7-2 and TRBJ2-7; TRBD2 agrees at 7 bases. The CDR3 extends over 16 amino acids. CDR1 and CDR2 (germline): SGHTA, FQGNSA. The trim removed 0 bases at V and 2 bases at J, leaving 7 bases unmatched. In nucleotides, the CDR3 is TGTGCCAGCAGCTTAGCAGGCGGGGGTTCTCCCTACGAGCAGTACTTC. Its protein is CASSLAGGGSPYEQYF.

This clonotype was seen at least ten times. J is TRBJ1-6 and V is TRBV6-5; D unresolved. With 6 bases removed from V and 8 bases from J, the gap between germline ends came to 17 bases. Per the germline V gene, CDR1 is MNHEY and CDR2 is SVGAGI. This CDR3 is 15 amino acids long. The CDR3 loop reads CASSYLRVVDSPLHF. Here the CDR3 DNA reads TGTGCCAGCAGCTACCTCAGAGTTGTTGATTCACCCCTCCACTTT.

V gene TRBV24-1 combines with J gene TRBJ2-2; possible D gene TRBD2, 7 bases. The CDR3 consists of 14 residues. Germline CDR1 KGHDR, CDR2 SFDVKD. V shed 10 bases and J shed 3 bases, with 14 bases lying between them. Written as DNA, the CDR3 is TGTGCCACTGTACAGGGAGGGGACACCGGGGAGCTGTTTTTT. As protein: CATVQGGDTGELFF.

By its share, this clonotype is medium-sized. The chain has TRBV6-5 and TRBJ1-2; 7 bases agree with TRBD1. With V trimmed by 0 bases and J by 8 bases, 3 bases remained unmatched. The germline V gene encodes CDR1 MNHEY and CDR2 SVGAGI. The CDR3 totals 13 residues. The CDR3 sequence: CASSYSTGFGYTF. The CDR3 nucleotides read TGTGCCAGCAGTTACTCGACAGGGTTCGGCTACACCTTC.

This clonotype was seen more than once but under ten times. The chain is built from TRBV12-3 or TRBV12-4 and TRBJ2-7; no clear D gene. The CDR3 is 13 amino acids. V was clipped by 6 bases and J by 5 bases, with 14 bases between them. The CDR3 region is CASSPPLLDEQYF. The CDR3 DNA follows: TGTGCCAGCAGCCCACCCCTGTTAGACGAGCAGTACTTC.

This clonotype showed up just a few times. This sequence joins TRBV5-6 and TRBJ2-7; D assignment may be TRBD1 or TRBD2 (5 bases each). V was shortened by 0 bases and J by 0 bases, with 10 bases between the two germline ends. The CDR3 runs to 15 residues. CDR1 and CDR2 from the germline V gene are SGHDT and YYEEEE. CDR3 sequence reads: CASSLAGTVSYEQYF. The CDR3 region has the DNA TGTGCCAGCAGCTTGGCCGGGACGGTCTCCTACGAGCAGTACTTC.

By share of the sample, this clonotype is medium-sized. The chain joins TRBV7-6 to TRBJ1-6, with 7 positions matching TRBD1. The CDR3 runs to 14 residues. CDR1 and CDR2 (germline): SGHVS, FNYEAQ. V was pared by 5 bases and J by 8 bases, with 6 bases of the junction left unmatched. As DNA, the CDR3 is TGTGCCAGCAGCGCGACAGGGCTACATTCACCCCTCCACTTT. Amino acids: CASSATGLHSPLHF.

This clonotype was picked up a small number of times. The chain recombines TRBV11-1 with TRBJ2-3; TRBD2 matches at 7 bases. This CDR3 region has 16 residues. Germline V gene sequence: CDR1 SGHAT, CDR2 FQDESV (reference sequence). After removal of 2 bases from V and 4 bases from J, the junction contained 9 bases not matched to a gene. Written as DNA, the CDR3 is TGTGCCAGCAGCTTATATGGTGGGGGGGGGGCAGATACGCAGTATTTT. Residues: CASSLYGGGGADTQYF.

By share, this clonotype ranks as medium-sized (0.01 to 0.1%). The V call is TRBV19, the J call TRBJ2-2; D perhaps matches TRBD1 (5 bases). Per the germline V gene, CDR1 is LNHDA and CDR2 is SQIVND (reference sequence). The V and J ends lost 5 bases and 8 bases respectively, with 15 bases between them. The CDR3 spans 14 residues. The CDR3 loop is CASSQGQDYGELFF. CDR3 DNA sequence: TGTGCCAGTAGTCAGGGCCAGGATTATGGGGAGCTGTTTTTT. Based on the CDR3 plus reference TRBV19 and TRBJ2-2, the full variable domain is DGGITQSPKYLFRKEGQNVTLSCEQNLNHDAMYWYRQDPGQGLRLIYYSQIVNDFQKGDIAEGYSVSREKKESFPLTVTSAQKNPTAFYLCASSQGQDYGELFFGEGSRLTVL.

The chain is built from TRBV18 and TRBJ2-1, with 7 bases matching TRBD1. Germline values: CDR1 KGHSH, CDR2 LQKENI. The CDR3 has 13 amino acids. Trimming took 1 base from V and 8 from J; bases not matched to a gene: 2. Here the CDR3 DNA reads TGTGCCAGCTCACCACAGCAGGGGGATGAGCAGTTCTTC. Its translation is CASSPQQGDEQFF.

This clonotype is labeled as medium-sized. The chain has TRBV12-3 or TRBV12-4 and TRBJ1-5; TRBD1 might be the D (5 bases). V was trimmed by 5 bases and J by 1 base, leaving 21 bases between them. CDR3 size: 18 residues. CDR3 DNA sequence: TGTGCCAGCAGTCAATTCCTCCCTGGGCGGGGGAGCAATCAGCCCCAGCATTTT. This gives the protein CASSQFLPGRGSNQPQHF.

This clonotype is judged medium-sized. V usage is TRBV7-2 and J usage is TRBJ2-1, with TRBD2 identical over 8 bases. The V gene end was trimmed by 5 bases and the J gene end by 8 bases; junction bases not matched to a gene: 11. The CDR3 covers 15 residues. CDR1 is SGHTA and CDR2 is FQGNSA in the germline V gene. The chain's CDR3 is CASSPHGGEVDEQFF. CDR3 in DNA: TGTGCCAGCAGCCCCCACGGGGGGGAGGTCGATGAGCAGTTCTTC.

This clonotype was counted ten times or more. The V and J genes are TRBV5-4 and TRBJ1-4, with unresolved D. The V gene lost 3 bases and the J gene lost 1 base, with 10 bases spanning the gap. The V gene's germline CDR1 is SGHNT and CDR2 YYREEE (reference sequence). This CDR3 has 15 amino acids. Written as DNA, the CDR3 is TGTGCCAGCAGCTCCCGCGTGGGAACTAATGAAAAACTGTTTTTT. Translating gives CASSSRVGTNEKLFF.

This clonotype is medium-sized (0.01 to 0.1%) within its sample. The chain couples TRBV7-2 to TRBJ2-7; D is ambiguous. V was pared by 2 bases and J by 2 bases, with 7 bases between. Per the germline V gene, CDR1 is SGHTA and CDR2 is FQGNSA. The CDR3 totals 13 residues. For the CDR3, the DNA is TGTGCCAGCAGCTTACAGCGCGCCTACGAGCAGTACTTC. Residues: CASSLQRAYEQYF.

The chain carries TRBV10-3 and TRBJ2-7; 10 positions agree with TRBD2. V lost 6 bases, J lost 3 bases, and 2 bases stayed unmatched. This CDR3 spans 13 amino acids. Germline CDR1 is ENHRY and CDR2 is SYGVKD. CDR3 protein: CAISPSGSYEQYF. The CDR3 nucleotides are TGTGCCATCAGCCCTAGCGGGAGCTACGAGCAGTACTTC.

In DNA form, the CDR3 reads TGTGCCAGCAGTGAAGCGGGGGGCTCCTACAATGAGCAGTTCTTC. This encodes CASSEAGGSYNEQFF. The chain has TRBV6-1 and TRBJ2-1, with TRBD2 as a possible D gene (6 bases). The CDR3 is made up of 15 amino acids. Trimming took 0 bases from V and 0 from J, leaving 6 bases between them. Germline CDR1 MNHNS, CDR2 SASEGT.

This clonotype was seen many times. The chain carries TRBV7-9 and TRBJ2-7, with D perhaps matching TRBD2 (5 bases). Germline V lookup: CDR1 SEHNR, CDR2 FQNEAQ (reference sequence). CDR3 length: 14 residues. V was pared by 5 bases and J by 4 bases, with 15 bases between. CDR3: CASSTLEGGYEQYF. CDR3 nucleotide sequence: TGTGCCAGCAGCACCCTGGAAGGAGGATACGAGCAGTACTTC.

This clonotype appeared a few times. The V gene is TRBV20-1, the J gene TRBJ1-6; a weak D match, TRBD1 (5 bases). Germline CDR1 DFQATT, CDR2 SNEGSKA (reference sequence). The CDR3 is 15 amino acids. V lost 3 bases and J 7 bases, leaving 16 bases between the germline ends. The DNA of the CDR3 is TGCAGTGCTAGCCCTACGGGGGAGGAGAATTCACCCCTCCACTTT. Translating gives CSASPTGEENSPLHF.

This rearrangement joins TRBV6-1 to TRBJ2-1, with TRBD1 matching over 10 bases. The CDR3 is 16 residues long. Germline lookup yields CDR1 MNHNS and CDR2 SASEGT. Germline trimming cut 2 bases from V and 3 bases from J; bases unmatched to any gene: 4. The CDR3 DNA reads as TGTGCCAGCAGTGAACTGGGACAGGGGAACTACAATGAGCAGTTCTTC. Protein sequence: CASSELGQGNYNEQFF.

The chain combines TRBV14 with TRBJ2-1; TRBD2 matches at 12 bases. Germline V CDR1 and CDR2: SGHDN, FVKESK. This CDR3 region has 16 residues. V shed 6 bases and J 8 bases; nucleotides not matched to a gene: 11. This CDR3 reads CASSAPSGGAMDEQFF. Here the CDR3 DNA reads TGTGCCAGCAGTGCTCCTAGCGGGGGGGCCATGGATGAGCAGTTCTTC.

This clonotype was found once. CDR3 sequence reads: CASGTGGGQETQYF. For the CDR3, the DNA is TGCGCCAGCGGGACAGGGGGGGGGCAAGAGACCCAGTACTTC. The rearrangement uses TRBV10-1 and TRBJ2-5, with 11 bases lining up with TRBD1. CDR1 is WNHNN, CDR2 SYGVQD, per germline (reference sequence). This CDR3 spans 14 amino acids. Unmatched junction bases numbered 4, after V lost 8 bases and J lost 2 bases.

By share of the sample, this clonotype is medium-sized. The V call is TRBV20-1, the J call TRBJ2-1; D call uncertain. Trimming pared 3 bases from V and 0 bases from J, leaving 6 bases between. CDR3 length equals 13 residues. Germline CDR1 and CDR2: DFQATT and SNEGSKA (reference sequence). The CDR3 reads CSARKGSYNEQFF. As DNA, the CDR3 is TGCAGTGCTAGGAAAGGCTCCTACAATGAGCAGTTCTTC.

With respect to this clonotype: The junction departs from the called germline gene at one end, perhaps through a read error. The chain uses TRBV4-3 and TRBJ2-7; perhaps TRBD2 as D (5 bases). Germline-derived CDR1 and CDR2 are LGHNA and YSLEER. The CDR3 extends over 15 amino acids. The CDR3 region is CASSQVSGSSYEQYF. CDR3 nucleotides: TGTGCCAGCAGCCAAGTGAGCGGAAGCTCCTACGAGCAGTACTTC.

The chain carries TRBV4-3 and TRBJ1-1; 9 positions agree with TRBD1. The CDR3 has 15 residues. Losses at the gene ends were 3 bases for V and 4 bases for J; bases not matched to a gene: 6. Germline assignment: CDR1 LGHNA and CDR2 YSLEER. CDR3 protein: CASSQTGTGTTEAFF. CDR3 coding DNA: TGCGCCAGCAGCCAGACCGGGACAGGGACCACTGAAGCTTTCTTT.